This TCR beta chain was identified in a study of tumor and adjacent non-tumor tissue in lung cancer. On the study more broadly: Patients comprised 12 adenocarcinoma, 2 squamous cell carcinoma and 1 small cell lung cancer. The patients, some ten men and roughly 5 women, were about 31 to 76 with stage I to III disease. Whole-study findings and limits: Tumor repertoires had a smaller top 100 clone share than normal lung.

Three rounds of nested PCR, following a modified ARM-PCR protocol, produced the TCRbeta library. A single record per CDR3 protein comes from TCRdb applying MiXCR to the multiplex PCR reads. The table includes tens of thousands of distinct CDR3 sequences, roughly 70% detected once. This clonotype was seen only a few times. What it binds is not known. A much bigger clone sits one base away, suggesting this may be a read error. In this CDR3 the conserved last residue, phenylalanine or tryptophan, is missing, so a read error is likely. No cell sorting was done before RNA was extracted from the tissue. The trim removed 5 bases at V and 4 bases at J, leaving 7 bases unmatched. Germline CDR1 is MGHRA and CDR2 is YSYEKL. The CDR3 has 15 amino acids.

V and J are TRBV4-1 and TRBJ1-2, with TRBD1 identical over 10 bases. The sequencing input was lung tumor tissue. The receptor was derived from a man in his 60s with non-small cell lung cancer. CDR3 nucleotides: TGCGCCAGCAGCGACGGGACAGGGGCCTTCTATGGCTACACCTTG. Translation gives CASSDGTGAFYGYTL.